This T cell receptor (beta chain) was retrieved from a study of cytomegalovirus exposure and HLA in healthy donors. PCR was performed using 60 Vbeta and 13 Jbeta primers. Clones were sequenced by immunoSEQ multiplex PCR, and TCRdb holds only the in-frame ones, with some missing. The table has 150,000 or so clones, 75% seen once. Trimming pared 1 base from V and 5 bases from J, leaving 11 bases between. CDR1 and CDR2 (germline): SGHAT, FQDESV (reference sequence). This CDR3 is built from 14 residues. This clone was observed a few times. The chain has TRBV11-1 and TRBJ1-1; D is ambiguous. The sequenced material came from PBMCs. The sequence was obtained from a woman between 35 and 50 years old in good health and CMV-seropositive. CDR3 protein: CASSLGGTPTEAFF. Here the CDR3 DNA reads TGTGCCAGCAGCTTAGGCGGCACCCCAACTGAAGCTTTCTTT. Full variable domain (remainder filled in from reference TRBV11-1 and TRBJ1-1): EAEVAQSPRYKITEKSQAVAFWCDPISGHATLYWYRQILGQGPELLVQFQDESVVDDSQLPKDRFSAERLKGVDSTLKIQPAELGDSAMYLCASSLGGTPTEAFFGQGTRLTVV.